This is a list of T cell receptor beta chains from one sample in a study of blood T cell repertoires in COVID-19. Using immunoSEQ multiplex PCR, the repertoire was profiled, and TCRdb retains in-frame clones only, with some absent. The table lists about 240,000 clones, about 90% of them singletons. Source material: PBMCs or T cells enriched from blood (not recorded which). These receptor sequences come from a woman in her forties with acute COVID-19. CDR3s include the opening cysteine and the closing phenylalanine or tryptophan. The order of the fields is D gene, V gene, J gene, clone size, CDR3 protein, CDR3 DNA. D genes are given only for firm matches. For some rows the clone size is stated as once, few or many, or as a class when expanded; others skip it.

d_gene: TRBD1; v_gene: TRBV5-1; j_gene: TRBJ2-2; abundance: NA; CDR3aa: CASKTGQGSTGELFF; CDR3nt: TGCGCCAGCAAAACGGGACAGGGAAGCACCGGGGAGCTGTTTTTT
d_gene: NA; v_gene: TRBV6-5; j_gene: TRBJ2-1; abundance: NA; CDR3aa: CASSTGAYNEQFF; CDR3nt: TGTGCCAGCAGTACGGGAGCCTACAATGAGCAGTTCTTC
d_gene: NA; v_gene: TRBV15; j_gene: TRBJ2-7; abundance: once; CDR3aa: CATSRVLPRGSYEQYF; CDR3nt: TGTGCCACCAGCAGAGTTTTGCCCAGAGGCTCCTACGAGCAGTACTTC
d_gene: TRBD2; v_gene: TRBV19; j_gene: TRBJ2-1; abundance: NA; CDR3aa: CASSDSTLAGETEQFF; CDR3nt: TGTGCCAGTAGTGACAGCACTCTAGCGGGAGAGACTGAGCAGTTCTTC
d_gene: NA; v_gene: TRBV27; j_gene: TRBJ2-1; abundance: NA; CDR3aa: CASSFGRYNEQFF; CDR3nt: TGTGCCAGCAGTTTTGGGCGCTACAATGAGCAGTTCTTC
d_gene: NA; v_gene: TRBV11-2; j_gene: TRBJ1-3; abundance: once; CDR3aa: CASSRREVDSGNTIYF; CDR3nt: TGTGCCAGCAGCCGGCGGGAGGTAGACTCTGGAAACACCATATATTTT
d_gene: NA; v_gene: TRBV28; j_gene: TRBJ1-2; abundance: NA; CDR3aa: CASSSTGFGYTF; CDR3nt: TGTGCCAGCAGTTCAACAGGGTTTGGCTACACCTTC
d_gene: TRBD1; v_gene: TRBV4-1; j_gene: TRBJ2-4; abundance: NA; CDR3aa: CASSQEVHRGLAKNIQYF; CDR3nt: TGCGCCAGCAGCCAAGAGGTTCACAGGGGGCTAGCCAAAAACATTCAGTACTTC
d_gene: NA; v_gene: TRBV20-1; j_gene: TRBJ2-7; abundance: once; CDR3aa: CSASPGFEQYF; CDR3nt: TGCAGTGCTAGCCCCGGGTTCGAGCAGTACTTC
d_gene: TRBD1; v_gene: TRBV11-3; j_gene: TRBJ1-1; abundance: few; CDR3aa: CASSFGVGTGLKNTEAFF; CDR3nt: TGTGCCAGCAGCTTTGGGGTCGGGACAGGGCTTAAGAACACTGAAGCTTTCTTT
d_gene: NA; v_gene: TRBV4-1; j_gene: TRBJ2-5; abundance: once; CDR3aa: CASSQTGETQYF; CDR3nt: TGCGCCAGCAGCCAAACAGGGGAGACCCAGTACTTC
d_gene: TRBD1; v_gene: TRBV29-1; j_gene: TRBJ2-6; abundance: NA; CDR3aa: CSVLGTGDSGANVLTF; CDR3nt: TGCAGCGTATTGGGGACAGGGGACTCTGGGGCCAACGTCCTGACTTTC
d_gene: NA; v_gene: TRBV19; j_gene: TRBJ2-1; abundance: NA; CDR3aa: CASSIVRETNNEQFF; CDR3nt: TGTGCCAGTAGTATAGTACGGGAGACTAACAATGAGCAGTTCTTC
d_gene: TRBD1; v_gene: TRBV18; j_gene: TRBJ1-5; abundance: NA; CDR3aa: CASSRGQGAFGNQPQHF; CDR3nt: TGTGCCAGCTCACGGGGACAGGGGGCGTTTGGCAATCAGCCCCAGCATTTT
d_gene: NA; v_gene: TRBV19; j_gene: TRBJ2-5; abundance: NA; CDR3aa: CASRGGSKQETQYF; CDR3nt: TGTGCCAGTAGGGGGGGATCAAAACAAGAGACCCAGTACTTC